This T cell receptor beta chain comes out of a study of T cell repertoires in cytomegalovirus infection. TCRdb re-called the reads through MiXCR, storing one row per CDR3 protein. The sample has 250,000 or so distinct CDR3 sequences, about a sixth seen once. This sequence originates from a human donor in good health (CMV status not recorded). Some clones in this sample may be carry-over from other donors' samples. Sequencing used CD8+ T cells from PBMCs.

The CDR3 region is CSARDLKGLAYEQYF. CDR3 bases: TGCAGTGCTAGAGATCTCAAGGGACTAGCTTACGAGCAGTACTTC. The chain carries TRBV20-1 and TRBJ2-7; 9 bases map to TRBD2. The CDR3 runs 15 residues. The germline CDR1 and CDR2 sequences are DFQATT and SNEGSKA (reference sequence). Trimming removed 0 bases from V and 4 bases from J; junction bases left unmatched: 7.